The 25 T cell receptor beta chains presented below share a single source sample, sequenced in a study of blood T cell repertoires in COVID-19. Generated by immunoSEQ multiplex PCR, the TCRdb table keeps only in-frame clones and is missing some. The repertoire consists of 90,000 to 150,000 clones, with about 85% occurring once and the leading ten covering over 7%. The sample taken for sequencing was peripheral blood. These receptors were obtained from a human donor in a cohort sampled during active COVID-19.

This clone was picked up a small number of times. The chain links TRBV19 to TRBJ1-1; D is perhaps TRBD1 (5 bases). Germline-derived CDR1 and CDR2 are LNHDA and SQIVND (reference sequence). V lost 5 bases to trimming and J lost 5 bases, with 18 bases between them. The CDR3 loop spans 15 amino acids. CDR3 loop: CASSEPQGGRTEAFF. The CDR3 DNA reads TGTGCCAGTAGTGAACCGCAGGGAGGTAGGACTGAAGCTTTCTTT.

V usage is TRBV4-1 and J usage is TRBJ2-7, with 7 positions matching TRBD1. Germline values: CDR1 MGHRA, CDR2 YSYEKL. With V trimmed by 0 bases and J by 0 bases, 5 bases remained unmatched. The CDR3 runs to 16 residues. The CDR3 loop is CASSQEGTGVSYEQYF. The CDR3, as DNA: TGCGCCAGCAGCCAAGAGGGAACAGGGGTCTCCTACGAGCAGTACTTC.

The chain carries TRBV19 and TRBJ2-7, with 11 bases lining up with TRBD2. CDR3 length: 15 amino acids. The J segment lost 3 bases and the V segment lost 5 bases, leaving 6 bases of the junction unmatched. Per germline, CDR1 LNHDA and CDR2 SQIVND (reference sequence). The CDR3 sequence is CASSSTSGRNYEQYF. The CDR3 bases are TGTGCCAGTAGTTCAACTAGCGGGAGAAACTACGAGCAGTACTTC. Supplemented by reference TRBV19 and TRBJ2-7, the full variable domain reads DGGITQSPKYLFRKEGQNVTLSCEQNLNHDAMYWYRQDPGQGLRLIYYSQIVNDFQKGDIAEGYSVSREKKESFPLTVTSAQKNPTAFYLCASSSTSGRNYEQYFGPGTRLTVT.

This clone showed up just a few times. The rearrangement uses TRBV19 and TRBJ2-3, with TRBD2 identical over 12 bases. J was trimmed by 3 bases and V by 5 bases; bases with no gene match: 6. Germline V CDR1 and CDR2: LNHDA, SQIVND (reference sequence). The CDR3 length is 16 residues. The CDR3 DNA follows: TGTGCCAGTAGTCTCACTAGCGGGGGGCCAACAGATACGCAGTATTTT. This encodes CASSLTSGGPTDTQYF. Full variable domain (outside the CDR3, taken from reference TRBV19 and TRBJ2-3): DGGITQSPKYLFRKEGQNVTLSCEQNLNHDAMYWYRQDPGQGLRLIYYSQIVNDFQKGDIAEGYSVSREKKESFPLTVTSAQKNPTAFYLCASSLTSGGPTDTQYFGPGTRLTVL.

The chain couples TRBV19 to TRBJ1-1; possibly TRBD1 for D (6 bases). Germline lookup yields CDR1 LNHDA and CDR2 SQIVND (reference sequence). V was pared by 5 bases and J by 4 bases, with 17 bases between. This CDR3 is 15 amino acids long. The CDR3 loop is CASSAPQGFGTEAFF. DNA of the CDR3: TGTGCCAGTAGTGCCCCCCAGGGGTTCGGCACTGAAGCTTTCTTT.

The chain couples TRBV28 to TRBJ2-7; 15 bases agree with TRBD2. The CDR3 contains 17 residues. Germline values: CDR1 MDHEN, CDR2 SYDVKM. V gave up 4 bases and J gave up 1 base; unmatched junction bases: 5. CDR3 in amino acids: CASSSMGLAGGSYEQYF. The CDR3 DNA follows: TGTGCCAGCAGTTCGATGGGACTAGCGGGAGGATCCTACGAGCAGTACTTC.

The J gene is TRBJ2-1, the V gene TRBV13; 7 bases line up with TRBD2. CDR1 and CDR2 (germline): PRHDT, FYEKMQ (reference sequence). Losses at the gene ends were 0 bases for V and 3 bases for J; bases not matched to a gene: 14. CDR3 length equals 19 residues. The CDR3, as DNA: TGTGCCAGCAGCTTAGGCAAGACTAGCAAGCTCGTCTTCTACAATGAGCAGTTCTTC. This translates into CASSLGKTSKLVFYNEQFF.

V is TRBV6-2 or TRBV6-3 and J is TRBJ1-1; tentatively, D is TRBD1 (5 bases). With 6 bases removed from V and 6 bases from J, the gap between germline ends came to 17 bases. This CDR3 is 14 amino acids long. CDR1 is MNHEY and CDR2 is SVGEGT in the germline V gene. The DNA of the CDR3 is TGTGCCAGCAGCAGGGCCGGGGGTAAGGCTGAAGCTTTCTTT. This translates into CASSRAGGKAEAFF.

As DNA, the CDR3 is TGTGCCAGCTCGATATCGGCGGGACAGGGTTATGGCTACACCTTC. Encoded protein: CASSISAGQGYGYTF. The chain carries TRBV3-1 (or the pseudogene TRBV3-2) and TRBJ1-2, with 9 bases fitting TRBD1. CDR3 length equals 15 residues. The germline CDR1 and CDR2 sequences are LGHDT and YNNKEL (reference sequence). V was pared by 8 bases and J by 5 bases, with 12 bases of the junction left unmatched.

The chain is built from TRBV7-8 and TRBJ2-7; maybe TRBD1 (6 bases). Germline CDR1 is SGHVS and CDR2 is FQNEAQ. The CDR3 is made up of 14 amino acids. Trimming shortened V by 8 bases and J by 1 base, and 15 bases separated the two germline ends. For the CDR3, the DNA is TGTGCCAGCCGACGGACAGATTATTCCTACGAGCAGTACTTC. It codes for CASRRTDYSYEQYF.

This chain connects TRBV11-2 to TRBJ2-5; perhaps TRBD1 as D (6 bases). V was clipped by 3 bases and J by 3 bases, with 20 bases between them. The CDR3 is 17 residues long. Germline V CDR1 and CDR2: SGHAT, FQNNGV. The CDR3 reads CASSFQAGAVSKETQYF. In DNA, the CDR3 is TGTGCCAGCAGCTTTCAGGCAGGGGCTGTTTCAAAAGAGACCCAGTACTTC.

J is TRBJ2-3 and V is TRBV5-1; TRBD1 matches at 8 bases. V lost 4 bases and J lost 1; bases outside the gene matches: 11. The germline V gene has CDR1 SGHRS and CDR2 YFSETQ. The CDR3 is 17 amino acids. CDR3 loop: CASSPGTGRMGTDTQYF. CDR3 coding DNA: TGCGCCAGCAGCCCCGGGACAGGTCGAATGGGCACAGATACGCAGTATTTT.

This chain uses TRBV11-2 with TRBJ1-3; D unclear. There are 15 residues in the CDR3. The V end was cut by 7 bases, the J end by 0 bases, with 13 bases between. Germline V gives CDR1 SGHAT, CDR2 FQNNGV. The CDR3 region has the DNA TGTGCCAGCAACCCCTCGGGGAGCTCTGGAAACACCATATATTTT. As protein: CASNPSGSSGNTIYF.

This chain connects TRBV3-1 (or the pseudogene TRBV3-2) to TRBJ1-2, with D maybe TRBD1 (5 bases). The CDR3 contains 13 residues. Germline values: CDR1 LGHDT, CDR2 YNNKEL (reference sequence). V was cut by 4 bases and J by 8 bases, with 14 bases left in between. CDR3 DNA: TGTGCCAGCAGCCCCGGAAGGGGTCGAGGCTACACCTTC. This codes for CASSPGRGRGYTF.

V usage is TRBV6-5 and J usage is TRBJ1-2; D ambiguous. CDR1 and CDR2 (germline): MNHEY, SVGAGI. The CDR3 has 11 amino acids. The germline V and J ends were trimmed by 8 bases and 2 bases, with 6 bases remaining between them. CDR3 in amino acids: CASRENYGYTF. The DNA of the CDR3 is TGTGCCAGCCGGGAAAACTATGGCTACACCTTC.

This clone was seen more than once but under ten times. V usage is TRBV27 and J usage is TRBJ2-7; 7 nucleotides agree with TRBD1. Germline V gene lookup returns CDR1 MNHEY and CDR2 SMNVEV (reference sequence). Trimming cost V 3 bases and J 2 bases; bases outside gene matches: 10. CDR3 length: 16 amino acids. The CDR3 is CASSLSVGQTAYEQYF. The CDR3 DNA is TGTGCCAGCAGTTTGTCCGTGGGACAGACGGCCTACGAGCAGTACTTC.

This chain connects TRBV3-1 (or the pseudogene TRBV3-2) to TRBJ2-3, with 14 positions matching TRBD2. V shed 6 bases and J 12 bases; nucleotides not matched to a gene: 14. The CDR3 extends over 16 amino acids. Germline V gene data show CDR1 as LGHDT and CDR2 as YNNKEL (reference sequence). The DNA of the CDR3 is TGTGCCAGCAGACCTCCCGGGACTAGCGGGGGCACTATCCAGTATTTT. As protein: CASRPPGTSGGTIQYF.

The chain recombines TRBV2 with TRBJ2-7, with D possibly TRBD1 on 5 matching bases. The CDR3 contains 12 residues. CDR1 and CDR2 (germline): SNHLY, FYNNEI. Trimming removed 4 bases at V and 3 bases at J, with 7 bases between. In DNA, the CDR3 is TGTGCCAGCAGTGTAACAGGCTACGAGCAGTACTTC. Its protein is CASSVTGYEQYF.

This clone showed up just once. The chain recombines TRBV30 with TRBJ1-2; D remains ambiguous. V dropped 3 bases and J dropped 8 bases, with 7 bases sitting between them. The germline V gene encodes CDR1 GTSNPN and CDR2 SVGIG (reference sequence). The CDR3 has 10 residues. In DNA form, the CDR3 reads TGTGCCTGGAGACAGTACGGCTACACCTTC. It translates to CAWRQYGYTF.

CDR3 coding DNA: TGTGCCAGCAGTTTTGGCCAGGTCGCTGAAGCTTTCTTT. The encoded protein is CASSFGQVAEAFF. The genes are TRBV12-3 or TRBV12-4 and TRBJ1-1; D uncertain. The CDR3 spans 13 residues. V was shortened by 3 bases and J by 6 bases, with 11 bases between the two germline ends.

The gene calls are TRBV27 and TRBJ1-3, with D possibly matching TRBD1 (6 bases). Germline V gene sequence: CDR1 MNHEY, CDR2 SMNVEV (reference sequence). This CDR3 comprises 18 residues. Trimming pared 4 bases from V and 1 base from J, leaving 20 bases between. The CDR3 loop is CASSSRQVLSDSGNTIYF. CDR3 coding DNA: TGTGCCAGCAGTTCACGACAGGTTCTATCCGATTCTGGAAACACCATATATTTT.

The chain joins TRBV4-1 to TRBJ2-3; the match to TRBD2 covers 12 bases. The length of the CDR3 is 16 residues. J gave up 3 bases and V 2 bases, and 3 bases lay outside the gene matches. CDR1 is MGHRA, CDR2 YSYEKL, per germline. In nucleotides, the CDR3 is TGCGCCAGCAGCCAACGACTAGCGGGAGAGACAGATACGCAGTATTTT. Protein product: CASSQRLAGETDTQYF.

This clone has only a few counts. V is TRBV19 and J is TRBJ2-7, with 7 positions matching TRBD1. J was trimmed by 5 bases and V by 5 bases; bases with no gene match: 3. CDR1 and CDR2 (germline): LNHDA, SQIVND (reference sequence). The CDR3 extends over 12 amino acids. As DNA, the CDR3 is TGTGCCAGTAGTGGCAGGGGGAACGAGCAGTACTTC. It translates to CASSGRGNEQYF.

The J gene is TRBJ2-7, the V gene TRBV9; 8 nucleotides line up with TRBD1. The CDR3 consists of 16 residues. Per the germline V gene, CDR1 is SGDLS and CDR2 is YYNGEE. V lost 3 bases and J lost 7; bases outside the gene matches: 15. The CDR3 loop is CASSAQTGTGTSEQYF. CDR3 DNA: TGTGCCAGCAGCGCACAGACCGGGACAGGTACGTCTGAGCAGTACTTC. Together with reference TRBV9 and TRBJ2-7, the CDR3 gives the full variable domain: DSGVTQTPKHLITATGQRVTLRCSPRSGDLSVYWYQQSLDQGLQFLIQYYNGEERAKGNILERFSAQQFPDLHSELNLSSLELGDSALYFCASSAQTGTGTSEQYFGPGTRLTVT.

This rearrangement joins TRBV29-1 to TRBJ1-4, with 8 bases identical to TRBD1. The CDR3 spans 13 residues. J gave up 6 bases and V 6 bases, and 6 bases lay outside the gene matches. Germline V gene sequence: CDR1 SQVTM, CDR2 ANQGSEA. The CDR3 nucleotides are TGCAGCGTGGCAGGGGGCGGGGATGAAAAACTGTTTTTT. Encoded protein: CSVAGGGDEKLFF.